This T cell receptor beta chain was sequenced for a study of Graves' ophthalmopathy and Graves' hyperthyroidism. Using RNA transcripts, the TCR beta CDR3 regions were amplified. Second-round multiplex PCR followed a first-round RT-PCR using HTBI primers. One entry per CDR3 protein results from TCRdb running MiXCR on the multiplex PCR reads. Found here are a few hundred thousand distinct CDR3 sequences, roughly 40% of them singletons; the top ten hold 3.5% to 5%. CDR3 size: 10 residues. The germline V gene has CDR1 SGHAT and CDR2 FQNNGV. Notes on this clonotype: The germline gene is not matched at one end of the junction; a read error may be the cause.

The chain combines TRBV11-2 with TRBJ2-7; D remains unclear. Specimen: peripheral blood or thyroid tissue (not recorded which). This TCR came from an adult man with Graves' hyperthyroidism. As DNA, the CDR3 is TGTGCCAGCAGCTCGAGCGAGCAGAACTTC. This sequence encodes CASSSSEQNF.